This is a list of T cell receptor beta chains from one sample in a study of T cell clusters in autoimmune cytopenias. From its re-call of the multiplex PCR reads, TCRdb lists each CDR3 protein once, without DNA. The specimen's table records fewer than 5,500 distinct CDR3 sequences. A further study also used this sample, focusing on T cell repertoires in aging, cancer and after chemotherapy.

Material: peripheral blood. The receptors here all came from a human donor in good health. Each CDR3 is given with its conserved first and last residue. Clone sizes are given selectively: once, few, many, or a class where the clone is expanded.

>medium-sized|TRBV19|TRBJ2-1
CASSADRGQFF
>medium-sized|TRBV11-1|TRBJ2-1
CASSLGLAGGNEQFF
>medium-sized|TRBV7-6|TRBJ2-1
CASSLTREAAGNEQFF
>medium-sized|TRBV19|TRBJ2-1
CASTWGVGEQFF
>medium-sized|TRBV19|TRBJ2-2
CASRRDRVNTGELFF
>-|TRBV20-1|TRBJ2-4
CSAGGTGGNIQYF
>medium-sized|TRBV6-5|TRBJ2-1
CASSYSSWYNEQFF
>-|TRBV12-3/TRBV12-4|TRBJ1-1
CASSLTGWGTEAFF
>-|TRBV2|TRBJ1-2
CASSRQGPGYTF
>-|TRBV28|TRBJ2-7
CASSATGTGSTQYF
>medium-sized|TRBV6-1|TRBJ1-5
CASSAGGGTYSNQPQHF
>-|TRBV5-1|TRBJ2-5
CASSLSGTTKGETQYF